This T cell receptor (beta chain) was sequenced in a study of T cells in Graves' hyperthyroidism and ophthalmopathy. TCR beta CDR3 regions were amplified from RNA transcripts. The HTBI primer set served for first-round RT-PCR of the TCR CDR3. TCRdb used MiXCR to reprocess the multiplex PCR reads, holding one entry per CDR3 protein. The sample shows nearly 750,000 distinct CDR3 sequences, just over 35% of them seen only once. CDR3 length: 13 amino acids. Trimming removed 4 bases from V and 6 bases from J, with 12 bases in between. Ten or more counts support this clonotype. This chain joins TRBV12-3 or TRBV12-4 and TRBJ2-5; D might be TRBD1 (5 bases). What was sequenced was blood. This TCR came from a woman in her forties with Graves' hyperthyroidism. CDR3 amino acids: CASSSGLGQTQYF. DNA of the CDR3: TGTGCCAGCAGTTCGGGCCTGGGGCAGACCCAGTACTTC.